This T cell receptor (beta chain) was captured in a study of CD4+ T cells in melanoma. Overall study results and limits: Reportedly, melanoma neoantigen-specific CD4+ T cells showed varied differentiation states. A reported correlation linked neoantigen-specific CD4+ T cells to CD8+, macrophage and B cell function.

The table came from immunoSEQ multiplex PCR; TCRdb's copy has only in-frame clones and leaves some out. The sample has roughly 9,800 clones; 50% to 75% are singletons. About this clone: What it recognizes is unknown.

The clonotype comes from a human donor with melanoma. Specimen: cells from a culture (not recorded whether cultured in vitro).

The CDR3 here is CASSVNRGEQYF. CDR3 DNA sequence: TGTGCCAGCAGCGTAAATAGGGGCGAGCAGTACTTC. The chain couples TRBV9 to TRBJ2-7; a possible D gene is TRBD1 (5 bases). The CDR3 is 12 residues long. V shed 1 base and J shed 6 bases, with 8 bases lying between them. The germline V gene has CDR1 SGDLS and CDR2 YYNGEE.